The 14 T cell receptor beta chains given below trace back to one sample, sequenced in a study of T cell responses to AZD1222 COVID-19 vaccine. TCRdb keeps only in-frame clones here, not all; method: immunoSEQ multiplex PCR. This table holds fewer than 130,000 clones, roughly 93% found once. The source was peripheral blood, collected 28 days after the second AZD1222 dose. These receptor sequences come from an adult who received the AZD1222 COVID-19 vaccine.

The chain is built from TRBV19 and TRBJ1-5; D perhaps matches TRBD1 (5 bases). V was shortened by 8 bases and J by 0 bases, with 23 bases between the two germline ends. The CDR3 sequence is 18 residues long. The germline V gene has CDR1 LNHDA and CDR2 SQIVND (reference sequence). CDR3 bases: TGTGCCAGTTCTTCCGGGACCCTTGCACATTATAGCAATCAGCCCCAGCATTTT. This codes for CASSSGTLAHYSNQPQHF.

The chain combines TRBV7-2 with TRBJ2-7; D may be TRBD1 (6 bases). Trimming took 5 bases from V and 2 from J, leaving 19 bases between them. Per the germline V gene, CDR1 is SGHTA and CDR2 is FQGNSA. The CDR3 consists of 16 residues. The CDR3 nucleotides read TGTGCCAGCAGCACTTATCAGGGGTTACCCCCCTACGAGCAGTACTTC. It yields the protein CASSTYQGLPPYEQYF.

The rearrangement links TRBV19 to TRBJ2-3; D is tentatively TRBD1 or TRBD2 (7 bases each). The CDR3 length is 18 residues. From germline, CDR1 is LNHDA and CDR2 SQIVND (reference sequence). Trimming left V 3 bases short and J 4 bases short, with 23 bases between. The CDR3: CASSINQGRGGSSDTQYF. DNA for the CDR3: TGTGCCAGTAGTATTAATCAAGGCAGGGGGGGGAGTTCAGATACGCAGTATTTT.

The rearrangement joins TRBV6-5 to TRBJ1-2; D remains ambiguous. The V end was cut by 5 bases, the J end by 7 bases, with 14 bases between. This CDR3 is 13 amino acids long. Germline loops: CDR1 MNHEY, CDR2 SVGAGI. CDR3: CASSNGRRVGYTF. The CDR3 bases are TGTGCCAGCAGTAACGGGCGAAGGGTTGGCTACACCTTC.

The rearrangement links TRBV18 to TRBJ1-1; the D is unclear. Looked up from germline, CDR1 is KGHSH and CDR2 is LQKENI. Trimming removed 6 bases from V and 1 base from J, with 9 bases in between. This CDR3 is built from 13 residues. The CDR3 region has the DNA TGTGCCAGCTCCCTGGGCCGGAACACTGAAGCTTTCTTT. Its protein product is CASSLGRNTEAFF.

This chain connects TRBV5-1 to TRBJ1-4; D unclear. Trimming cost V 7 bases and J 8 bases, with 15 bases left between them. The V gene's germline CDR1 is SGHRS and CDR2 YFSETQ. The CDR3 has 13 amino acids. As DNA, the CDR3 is TGCGCCAGCGGTAGGCTGGGTAACGAAAAACTGTTTTTT. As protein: CASGRLGNEKLFF.

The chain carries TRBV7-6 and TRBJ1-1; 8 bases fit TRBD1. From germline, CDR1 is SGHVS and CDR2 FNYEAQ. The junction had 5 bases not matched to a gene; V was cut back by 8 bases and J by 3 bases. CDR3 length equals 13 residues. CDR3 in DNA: TGTGCCAGCTCCAGGGGGCTCGACACTGAAGCTTTCTTT. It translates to CASSRGLDTEAFF.

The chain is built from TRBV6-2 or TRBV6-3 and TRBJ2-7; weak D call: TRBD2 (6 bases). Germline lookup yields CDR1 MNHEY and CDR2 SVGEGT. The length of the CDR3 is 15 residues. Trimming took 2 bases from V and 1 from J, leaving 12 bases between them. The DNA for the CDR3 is TGTGCCAGCAGTTACGGGAGGTCTATTTCCTACGAGCAGTACTTC. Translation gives CASSYGRSISYEQYF.

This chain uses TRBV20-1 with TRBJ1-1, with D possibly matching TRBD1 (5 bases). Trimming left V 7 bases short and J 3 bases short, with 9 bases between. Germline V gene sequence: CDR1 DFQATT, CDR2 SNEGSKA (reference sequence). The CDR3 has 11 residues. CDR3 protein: CSVGGDTEAFF. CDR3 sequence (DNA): TGCAGTGTGGGGGGAGACACTGAAGCTTTCTTT.

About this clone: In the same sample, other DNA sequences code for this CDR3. The CDR3 protein is CASSPGSYEQYF. CDR3 DNA sequence: TGCGCCAGTTCCCCCGGCTCCTACGAGCAGTACTTC. J is TRBJ2-7 and V is TRBV5-1, with D hard to call. The germline V gene encodes CDR1 SGHRS and CDR2 YFSETQ. The germline V and J ends were trimmed by 8 bases and 0 bases, with 9 bases remaining between them. The CDR3 runs to 12 residues.

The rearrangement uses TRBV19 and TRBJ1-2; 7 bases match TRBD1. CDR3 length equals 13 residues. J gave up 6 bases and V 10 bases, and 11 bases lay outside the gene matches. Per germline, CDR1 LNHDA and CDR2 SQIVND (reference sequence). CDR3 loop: CATRATGVDGYTF. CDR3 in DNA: TGTGCCACGCGGGCTACAGGGGTGGATGGCTACACCTTC.

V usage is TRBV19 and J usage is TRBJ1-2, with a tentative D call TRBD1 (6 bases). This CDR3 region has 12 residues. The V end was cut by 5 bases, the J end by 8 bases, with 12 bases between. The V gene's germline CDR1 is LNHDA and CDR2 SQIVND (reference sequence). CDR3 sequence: CASSFGGRGYTF. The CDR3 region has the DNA TGTGCCAGTAGTTTCGGGGGCAGGGGCTACACCTTC.

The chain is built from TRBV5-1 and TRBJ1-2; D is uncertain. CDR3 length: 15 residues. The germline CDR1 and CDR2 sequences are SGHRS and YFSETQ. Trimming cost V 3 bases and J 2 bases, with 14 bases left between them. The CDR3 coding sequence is TGCGCCAGCAGCTGGGGAACTGGAGTAAACTATGGCTACACCTTC. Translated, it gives CASSWGTGVNYGYTF.

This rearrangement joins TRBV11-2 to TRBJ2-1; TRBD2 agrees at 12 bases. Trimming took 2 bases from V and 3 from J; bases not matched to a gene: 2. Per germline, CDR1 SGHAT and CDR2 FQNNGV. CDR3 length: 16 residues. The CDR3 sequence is CASSLRGLAGYNEQFF. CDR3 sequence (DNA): TGTGCCAGCAGCTTACGGGGACTAGCGGGCTACAATGAGCAGTTCTTC. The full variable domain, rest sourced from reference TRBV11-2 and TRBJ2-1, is EAGVAQSPRYKIIEKRQSVAFWCNPISGHATLYWYQQILGQGPKLLIQFQNNGVVDDSQLPKDRFSAERLKGVDSTLKIQPAKLEDSAVYLCASSLRGLAGYNEQFFGPGTRLTVL.